The present TCR beta chain was sequenced within a study of T cells in Graves' hyperthyroidism and ophthalmopathy. What was amplified from RNA transcripts were TCR beta CDR3 regions. With the HTBI primer set, the TCR CDR3 went through a first round of RT-PCR. TCRdb re-analysed the multiplex PCR reads in MiXCR, keeping a single row per CDR3 protein. The table lists fewer than 800,000 distinct CDR3 sequences, about 15% of them singletons, with approximately 8.4% in the top ten. The V and J ends lost 7 bases and 3 bases respectively, with 13 bases between them. CDR1 and CDR2 (germline): LGHNA, YNFKEQ. This CDR3 is built from 14 residues.

The receptor was isolated from a man between 18 and 35 years old with Graves' hyperthyroidism. The J gene is TRBJ1-5, the V gene TRBV4-2; tentatively, D is TRBD1 (6 bases). Sequenced input: blood. The CDR3 here is CASKKGGPNQPQHF. The CDR3, as DNA: TGTGCCAGCAAAAAGGGGGGCCCCAATCAGCCCCAGCATTTT.